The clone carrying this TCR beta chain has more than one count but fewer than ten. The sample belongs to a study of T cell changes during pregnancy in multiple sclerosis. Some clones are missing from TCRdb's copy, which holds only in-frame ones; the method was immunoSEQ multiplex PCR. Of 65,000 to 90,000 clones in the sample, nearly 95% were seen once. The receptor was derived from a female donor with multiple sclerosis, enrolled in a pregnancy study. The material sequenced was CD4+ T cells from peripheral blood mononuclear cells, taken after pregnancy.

The CDR3 nucleotides read TGTGCCAGCAGTTTCGGGGACAGGACCTATGGCTACACCTTC. Translation: CASSFGDRTYGYTF. The rearrangement links TRBV28 to TRBJ1-2; TRBD1 matches at 8 bases. The CDR3 contains 14 residues. Germline V gives CDR1 MDHEN, CDR2 SYDVKM. The trim removed 3 bases at V and 4 bases at J, leaving 4 bases unmatched.